This T cell receptor (beta chain) emerged from a study of blood T cell repertoires in COVID-19. Overall study context: The United States, Italy and Spain provided the acute and convalescent COVID-19 samples. Sample material is recorded as cDNA or gDNA derived from T cells, B-cell-depleted T cells, or PBMCs.

CDR1 SGHNT and CDR2 YYREEE come from the germline V gene (reference sequence). Trimming pared 2 bases from V and 2 bases from J, leaving 10 bases between. The CDR3 has 15 amino acids. Source study methods: Researchers report that nucleated cell counts were estimated from reference gene primer amplification. TCRdb keeps only in-frame clones here, not all; method: immunoSEQ multiplex PCR. That table gives V, J and clone size, and the DNA gave D and trimming. The sample has 150,000 to 200,000 clones, 70% to 90% seen once. Sequences were obtained from peripheral blood. V and J are TRBV5-4 and TRBJ2-2, with D possibly matching TRBD1 (6 bases). This receptor was taken from a woman in her 70s with acute or convalescent COVID-19. CDR3 in amino acids: CASSFKGTNTGELFF. In nucleotides, the CDR3 is TGTGCCAGCAGCTTCAAGGGGACAAACACCGGGGAGCTGTTTTTT.